The TCR beta chain under discussion was sequenced for a study of blood T cell repertoires in COVID-19. Study processing details: From reference gene primer amplification, estimates of nucleated cell counts were derived. The method was immunoSEQ multiplex PCR; TCRdb's version includes in-frame clones alone and lacks a portion of them. From that table come the V and J calls and clone size; the DNA was used to work out D and trimming. The sample records fewer than 20,000 clones, 75% to 95% being singletons. This CDR3 has 14 amino acids. Per the germline V gene, CDR1 is SGHRS and CDR2 is YFSETQ. V was clipped by 5 bases and J by 3 bases; unmatched bases: 4.

The chain employs TRBV5-1 and TRBJ2-3; 9 bases are a match to TRBD1. The origin of this receptor is a human donor in a cohort sampled during active COVID-19. The sample consisted of peripheral blood. The CDR3 loop is CASRGGQGTDTQYF. Written as DNA, the CDR3 is TGCGCCAGCAGGGGAGGACAGGGGACAGATACGCAGTATTTT.